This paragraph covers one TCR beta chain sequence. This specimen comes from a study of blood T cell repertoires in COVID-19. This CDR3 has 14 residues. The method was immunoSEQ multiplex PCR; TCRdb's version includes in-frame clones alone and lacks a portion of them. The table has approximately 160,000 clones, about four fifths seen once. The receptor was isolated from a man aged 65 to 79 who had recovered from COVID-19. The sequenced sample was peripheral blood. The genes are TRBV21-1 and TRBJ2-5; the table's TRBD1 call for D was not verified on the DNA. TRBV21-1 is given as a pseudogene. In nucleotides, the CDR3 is TGTGCCAGCTTCCGGGACAGGGGTGGGAAGACCCAGTACTTC. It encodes CASFRDRGGKTQYF.